The 27 T cell receptor beta chains given below trace back to one sample, sequenced in a study of blood T cell repertoires in COVID-19. Profiling relied on immunoSEQ multiplex PCR, and the TCRdb table lists in-frame clones only, not all of them. The table lists fewer than 250,000 clones, roughly 84% of them singletons. Sample: PBMCs or T cells enriched from blood (not recorded which). All receptors come from a woman aged 40 to 49 who had recovered from COVID-19.

The chain uses TRBV2 and TRBJ2-7; D is possibly TRBD2 (6 bases). The CDR3 runs to 12 residues. CDR1 is SNHLY, CDR2 FYNNEI, per germline. Trimming took 6 bases from V and 5 from J, leaving 11 bases between them. The CDR3 DNA reads as TGTGCCAGCAGGACGGAGGGCGACGAGCAGTACGTC. It is translated as CASRTEGDEQYV.

The genes are TRBV28 and TRBJ1-1; 9 bases are shared with TRBD1. The CDR3 has 19 residues. CDR1 is MDHEN and CDR2 is SYDVKM in the germline V gene. Unmatched junction bases numbered 14, after V lost 2 bases and J lost 1 base. CDR3: CASSLPNFGTGWANTEAFF. The CDR3 DNA is TGTGCCAGCAGTTTACCCAATTTTGGGACAGGGTGGGCGAACACTGAAGCTTTCTTT.

The V call is TRBV19, the J call TRBJ1-6, with D tentatively TRBD1 (6 bases). The CDR3 sequence is 14 residues long. Trimming removed 5 bases from V and 7 bases from J, with 12 bases in between. Germline assignment: CDR1 LNHDA and CDR2 SQIVND (reference sequence). CDR3 in DNA: TGTGCCAGTAGTCTGGGGGCAGTCAATTCACCCCTCCACTTT. Residues: CASSLGAVNSPLHF.

To note about this clone: This sample also contains other DNA sequences that code for the same CDR3. This chain uses TRBV5-1 with TRBJ2-1; TRBD2 matches 10 bases. The CDR3 totals 15 residues. The germline V gene encodes CDR1 SGHRS and CDR2 YFSETQ. With 0 bases clipped from V and 7 bases from J, the junction kept 4 bases outside the gene matches. CDR3 loop: CASSLGTSGINEQFF. The DNA of the CDR3 is TGCGCCAGCAGCTTGGGGACTAGCGGTATAAATGAGCAGTTCTTC.

The J gene is TRBJ2-5, the V gene TRBV9; TRBD2 agrees at 15 bases. The CDR3 is 16 amino acids. Germline assignment: CDR1 SGDLS and CDR2 YYNGEE. V lost 2 bases, J lost 5 bases, and 4 bases stayed unmatched. This chain's CDR3 is CASSVGTSGGWETQYF. The DNA for the CDR3 is TGTGCCAGCAGCGTTGGGACTAGCGGGGGGTGGGAGACCCAGTACTTC.

J is TRBJ1-2 and V is TRBV5-4; D may be TRBD1 (6 bases). With 6 bases removed from V and 1 base from J, the gap between germline ends came to 13 bases. The CDR3 runs 14 residues. CDR1 and CDR2 from the germline V gene are SGHNT and YYREEE (reference sequence). The CDR3 bases are TGTGCCAGCACGTCCCGGGACATTAACTATGGCTACACCTTC. Its protein is CASTSRDINYGYTF. Supplemented by reference TRBV5-4 and TRBJ1-2, the full variable domain reads ETGVTQSPTHLIKTRGQQVTLRCSSQSGHNTVSWYQQALGQGPQFIFQYYREEENGRGNFPPRFSGLQFPNYSSELNVNALELDDSALYLCASTSRDINYGYTFGSGTRLTVV.

The V and J genes are TRBV28 and TRBJ2-1; 9 positions match TRBD2. Germline CDR1 MDHEN, CDR2 SYDVKM. This CDR3 has 14 residues. The trim removed 3 bases at V and 7 bases at J, leaving 4 bases unmatched. CDR3 in amino acids: CASSFSGSGNEQFF. The CDR3 DNA is TGTGCCAGCAGTTTTAGCGGGAGTGGTAATGAGCAGTTCTTC. The full variable domain, its missing parts supplied by reference TRBV28 and TRBJ2-1, is DVKVTQSSRYLVKRTGEKVFLECVQDMDHENMFWYRQDPGLGLRLIYFSYDVKMKEKGDIPEGYSVSREKKERFSLILESASTNQTSMYLCASSFSGSGNEQFFGPGTRLTVL.

This sequence joins TRBV10-1 and TRBJ2-5; 7 bases are a match to TRBD2. Trimming cost V 0 bases and J 3 bases; bases outside gene matches: 4. Germline CDR1 WNHNN, CDR2 SYGVQD (reference sequence). This CDR3 comprises 15 residues. The CDR3 nucleotides read TGCGCCAGCAGTGAGTCCCGGGACTACAAAGAGACCCAGTACTTC. Its translation is CASSESRDYKETQYF.

The genes are TRBV9 and TRBJ2-5; a possible D gene is TRBD2 (6 bases). Looked up from germline, CDR1 is SGDLS and CDR2 is YYNGEE. With 4 bases removed from V and 2 bases from J, the gap between germline ends came to 9 bases. This CDR3 has 13 residues. CDR3: CASSLGGQETQYF. CDR3 in DNA: TGTGCCAGCAGCTTAGGAGGGCAAGAGACCCAGTACTTC.

V is TRBV2 and J is TRBJ1-1; D possibly corresponds to TRBD1 (6 bases). The CDR3 loop spans 15 amino acids. From germline, CDR1 is SNHLY and CDR2 FYNNEI. Trimming left V 6 bases short and J 3 bases short, with 17 bases between. The CDR3 DNA sequence: TGTGCCAGCAGGCGGCCTCGATCAGGGGACACTGAAGCTTTCTTT. Amino acids: CASRRPRSGDTEAFF.

The chain recombines TRBV3-1 (or the pseudogene TRBV3-2) with TRBJ2-1; tentative D call: TRBD1 (6 bases). V was cut by 4 bases and J by 9 bases, with 19 bases left in between. Germline CDR1 and CDR2: LGHDT and YNNKEL (reference sequence). This CDR3 comprises 15 residues. DNA of the CDR3: TGTGCCAGCAGCCTACAAGCAGTCCAGGGGATTGAGCAGTTCTTC. This encodes CASSLQAVQGIEQFF.

The chain links TRBV30 to TRBJ1-1; the D gene is possibly TRBD1 (6 bases). The CDR3 covers 15 residues. V shed 3 bases and J shed 3 bases, with 17 bases lying between them. Germline values: CDR1 GTSNPN, CDR2 SVGIG (reference sequence). CDR3 nucleotide sequence: TGTGCCTGGAGGAGAAGGGGGAGGGCTGACACTGAAGCTTTCTTT. Protein sequence: CAWRRRGRADTEAFF.

The V call is TRBV27, the J call TRBJ2-1, with D possibly matching TRBD1 (6 bases). The CDR3 sequence is 13 residues long. The V gene lost 2 bases and the J gene lost 6 bases, with 8 bases spanning the gap. Germline V CDR1 and CDR2: MNHEY, SMNVEV (reference sequence). CDR3 region: CASSLKGVNEQFF. The CDR3 bases are TGTGCCAGCAGTTTAAAGGGGGTCAATGAGCAGTTCTTC.

The chain carries TRBV25-1 and TRBJ2-3; 10 positions agree with TRBD2. In germline, CDR1 is MGHDK, CDR2 SYGVNS. This CDR3 spans 16 amino acids. V dropped 4 bases and J dropped 4; count of bases not matched to a gene: 8. The CDR3 protein is CASSGQSGRASDTQYF. The CDR3, as DNA: TGTGCCAGCAGTGGTCAGAGCGGGAGGGCATCAGATACGCAGTATTTT.

The rearrangement joins TRBV5-6 to TRBJ2-3; 13 bases align to TRBD2. Per the germline V gene, CDR1 is SGHDT and CDR2 is YYEEEE. The CDR3 is 19 amino acids. V shed 0 bases and J 2 bases; nucleotides not matched to a gene: 9. The CDR3 here is CASSLGGLAGEKLTDTQYF. In DNA form, the CDR3 reads TGTGCCAGCAGCTTGGGTGGACTAGCGGGAGAAAAACTCACAGATACGCAGTATTTT. The variable domain in full, completed from reference TRBV5-6 and TRBJ2-3, reads DAGVTQSPTHLIKTRGQQVTLRCSPKSGHDTVSWYQQALGQGPQFIFQYYEEEERQRGNFPDRFSGHQFPNYSSELNVNALLLGDSALYLCASSLGGLAGEKLTDTQYFGPGTRLTVL.

This clone showed up just once. The rearrangement joins TRBV19 to TRBJ2-3; possible D gene TRBD1, 6 bases. Per germline, CDR1 LNHDA and CDR2 SQIVND (reference sequence). V was cut by 5 bases and J by 6 bases, with 15 bases left in between. CDR3 length: 14 amino acids. CDR3: CASSVQGQSDTQYF. DNA of the CDR3: TGTGCCAGTAGTGTACAGGGCCAAAGCGATACGCAGTATTTT. The whole variable domain, remainder taken from reference TRBV19 and TRBJ2-3, is DGGITQSPKYLFRKEGQNVTLSCEQNLNHDAMYWYRQDPGQGLRLIYYSQIVNDFQKGDIAEGYSVSREKKESFPLTVTSAQKNPTAFYLCASSVQGQSDTQYFGPGTRLTVL.

The gene calls are TRBV6-1 and TRBJ2-7; no definite D call. From germline, CDR1 is MNHNS and CDR2 SASEGT. CDR3 length: 12 amino acids. V lost 0 bases and J lost 4, with 4 bases in between. The CDR3 spells CASSEAAYEQYV. CDR3 DNA sequence: TGTGCCAGCAGTGAAGCGGCATACGAGCAGTACGTC.

This clone has just one count. The CDR3 bases are TGCGCCAGCAGTCATCTAAGGGACAGGGAGAACACTGAAGCTTTCTTT. Translation: CASSHLRDRENTEAFF. The chain recombines TRBV23-1 with TRBJ1-1, with 9 bases matching TRBD1. TRBV23-1 is treated as an ORF (open reading frame) with a function not yet certain. V trimming: 3 bases; J trimming: 1 base; junction bases outside the gene matches: 6. The CDR3 consists of 16 residues.

This chain joins TRBV2 and TRBJ2-5; perhaps TRBD2 as D (6 bases). Germline V gene lookup returns CDR1 SNHLY and CDR2 FYNNEI. Trimming pared 6 bases from V and 5 bases from J, leaving 16 bases between. The CDR3 totals 14 residues. This CDR3 is CASRAERELETQYF. The CDR3 bases are TGTGCCAGCAGAGCTGAACGGGAGCTGGAGACCCAGTACTTC.

This chain joins TRBV4-2 and TRBJ2-1; TRBD1 might be the D (6 bases). The V gene's germline CDR1 is LGHNA and CDR2 YNFKEQ. The V end was cut by 2 bases, the J end by 8 bases, with 13 bases between. This CDR3 has 14 residues. DNA of the CDR3: TGTGCCAGCAGCCAAAACAGGAACAGGGATGAGCAGTTCTTC. This sequence encodes CASSQNRNRDEQFF.

This clone has more than one count but fewer than ten. The chain couples TRBV19 to TRBJ1-2; 7 bases match TRBD1. V was clipped by 9 bases and J by 8 bases; unmatched bases: 18. This CDR3 region has 15 residues. Germline values: CDR1 LNHDA, CDR2 SQIVND (reference sequence). The CDR3 spells CASGSRGGVSSGYTF. The CDR3 DNA reads as TGTGCCAGCGGGTCTAGAGGGGGCGTTTCTTCCGGCTACACCTTC.

The rearrangement joins TRBV7-6 to TRBJ1-2; D is perhaps TRBD1 (6 bases). Looked up from germline, CDR1 is SGHVS and CDR2 is FNYEAQ. V was pared by 0 bases and J by 8 bases, with 10 bases between. The CDR3 spans 13 residues. DNA for the CDR3: TGTGCCAGCAGCTTAGCCAGGGGTAGGGGCTACACCTTC. This codes for CASSLARGRGYTF.

This clone occurred a few times. The chain has TRBV5-5 and TRBJ2-1; 8 bases are shared with TRBD1. CDR1 is SGHKS and CDR2 is YYEKEE in the germline V gene (reference sequence). CDR3 length equals 17 residues. The trim removed 4 bases at V and 0 bases at J, leaving 9 bases unmatched. DNA for the CDR3: TGTGCCAGCAGCAGGGACAGGTCCCTTAGCTCCTACAATGAGCAGTTCTTC. It codes for CASSRDRSLSSYNEQFF.

The CDR3 DNA is TGTGCCAGCAGCCAAGCCTTCTCCCGAGCGGGCTACACCTTC. Encoded protein: CASSQAFSRAGYTF. The chain has TRBV3-1 (or the pseudogene TRBV3-2) and TRBJ1-2; no definite D call. Looked up from germline, CDR1 is LGHDT and CDR2 is YNNKEL (reference sequence). This CDR3 is built from 14 residues. The germline V and J ends were trimmed by 1 base and 8 bases, with 14 bases remaining between them.

The V gene is TRBV30, the J gene TRBJ2-3; TRBD2 is a possible D gene (5 bases). Germline-derived CDR1 and CDR2 are GTSNPN and SVGIG (reference sequence). With 1 base removed from V and 4 bases from J, the gap between germline ends came to 6 bases. The CDR3 length is 12 residues. CDR3 bases: TGTGCCTGGAGTGGGAGGCCAGATACGCAGTATTTT. It yields the protein CAWSGRPDTQYF.

This clone occurred once. The J gene is TRBJ2-3, the V gene TRBV7-9; D is perhaps TRBD1 (6 bases). V was pared by 0 bases and J by 8 bases, with 15 bases between. CDR1 and CDR2 (germline): SEHNR, FQNEAQ (reference sequence). This CDR3 contains 15 residues. CDR3 protein: CASSLAVQGLSTQYF. The CDR3 DNA reads as TGTGCCAGCAGCTTAGCGGTGCAGGGGCTTAGTACGCAGTATTTT.

This chain joins TRBV28 and TRBJ2-1; maybe TRBD2 (6 bases). The V gene's germline CDR1 is MDHEN and CDR2 SYDVKM. V lost 5 bases and J lost 6, with 23 bases in between. The CDR3 loop spans 17 amino acids. Here the CDR3 reads CASSRSRGGFFSNEQFF. In nucleotides, the CDR3 is TGTGCCAGCAGTAGATCGCGGGGAGGTTTCTTCAGCAATGAGCAGTTCTTC.